This is a list of T cell receptor beta chains from one sample in a study of blood T cell repertoires in COVID-19. Sequencing used immunoSEQ multiplex PCR; TCRdb keeps in-frame clones, though not all of them. The sample has a few hundred thousand clones; 65% to 90% are singletons. The sequencing sample was made of PBMCs or T cells enriched from blood (not recorded which). These receptor sequences come from a woman younger than 45 who had been exposed to COVID-19. CDR3s include the opening cysteine and the closing phenylalanine or tryptophan. A D gene is named only where the DNA matches it firmly. Part of the rows lack a size; the others show once, few, many or a class for expanded clones.

j_call	d_call	clone_size	v_call	cdr3_nt	cdr3_aa
TRBJ1-2	-	-	TRBV5-6	TGTGCCAGCAGCTTGGAATGGCGGGGCACGAAAAACTATGGCTACACCTTC	CASSLEWRGTKNYGYTF
TRBJ2-1	TRBD2	-	TRBV6-5	TGTGCCAGCAGCCCAAGGGACTACTACAATGAGCAGTTCTTC	CASSPRDYYNEQFF
TRBJ1-2	-	-	TRBV6-2/TRBV6-3	TGTGCCAGCAGTTACCCCGACAGGCCCTATGGCTACACCTTC	CASSYPDRPYGYTF
TRBJ1-2	TRBD1	-	TRBV6-5	TGTGCCAGCAGGGATGGACAGGGCTATGGCTACACCTTC	CASRDGQGYGYTF
TRBJ1-4	TRBD1	-	TRBV30	TGTGCCTGGAGTGTCGACAGGGTTGCAACTAATGAAAAACTGTTTTTT	CAWSVDRVATNEKLFF
TRBJ2-3	TRBD2	once	TRBV10-2	TGCGCCAGCAGTGAGCGGGGGGTTAGATTT	CASSERGVRF
TRBJ2-1	-	-	TRBV9	TGTGCCAGCAGCGTAGATTGGGGGACTCCCGGAGATCGTAATGAGCAGTTCTTC	CASSVDWGTPGDRNEQFF
TRBJ2-7	TRBD1	-	TRBV18	TGTGCCAGCTCAAAAGGGACAGCAGACGAGCAGTACTTC	CASSKGTADEQYF
TRBJ2-4	-	-	TRBV9	TGTGCCAGCAGCGTAGCTCCTCTAGAAAACATTCAGTACTTC	CASSVAPLENIQYF
TRBJ1-2	-	-	TRBV15	TGTGCCACCAGCAGAGATAGGGGGTTTTTCCACCACACCTTC	CATSRDRGFFHHTF
TRBJ1-4	-	-	TRBV5-1	TGCGCCAGCCGAGGAGTGAATGAAAAACTGTTTTTT	CASRGVNEKLFF
TRBJ1-2	TRBD1	-	TRBV3-1/TRBV3-2	TGTGCCAGCAGCTACCTTTCGGGACAGGGGGCCCCTGGCTACACCTTC	CASSYLSGQGAPGYTF
TRBJ2-7	-	-	TRBV5-6	TGTGCCAGCAGCCCGACTCCGGCAGAGATATTTTACGAGCAGTACTTC	CASSPTPAEIFYEQYF
TRBJ2-1	-	-	TRBV28	TGTGCCAGCAGTTTATTCTCAGCGCACCATGAGCAGTTCTTC	CASSLFSAHHEQFF
TRBJ2-3	-	-	TRBV4-1	TGCGCCAGCAGCCAGGTCTCGGGCGGGCTCCCAGATACGCAGTATTTT	CASSQVSGGLPDTQYF
TRBJ2-7	-	-	TRBV20-1	TGCAGTGCTAGTGGGGCCTACTCCTACGAGCAGTACTTC	CSASGAYSYEQYF
TRBJ2-5	TRBD1	-	TRBV4-1	TGCGCCAGCAGCCAACCCCGGGACAGGGGGTTAGAGACCCAGTACTTC	CASSQPRDRGLETQYF
TRBJ2-1	-	many	TRBV11-3	TGTGCCAGCAGCTTAGGGGGGGAAAAGGGACACAATGAGCAGTTCTTC	CASSLGGEKGHNEQFF
TRBJ1-1	-	-	TRBV10-1	TGCGCCAGCATGAGGACATCGAACACTGAAGCTTTCTTT	CASMRTSNTEAFF
TRBJ2-2	TRBD1	once	TRBV19	TGTGCCAGTAGTATCACCGGGACAGCGAACACCGGGGAGCTGTTTTTT	CASSITGTANTGELFF
TRBJ2-1	-	-	TRBV9	TGTGCCATCGCCAGGGGTAGGAATGAGCAGTTCTTC	CAIARGRNEQFF
TRBJ1-1	-	few	TRBV9	TGTGCCAGCAGCGTAGGCGTAGGGGGTCACACTGAAGCTTTCTTT	CASSVGVGGHTEAFF
TRBJ2-5	-	few	TRBV20-1	TGCAGTGCTCCAGGGTGGGAGACCCAGTACTTC	CSAPGWETQYF
TRBJ1-4	-	-	TRBV2	TGTGCCACCAAAAAAGAGCCATCGTCCAGGAAAGGTGAAAAACTGTTTTTT	CATKKEPSSRKGEKLFF
TRBJ1-2	TRBD1	-	TRBV7-2	TGTGCCAGCAGCCGCACCGGGACAGGGGGACACTATGGCTACACCTTC	CASSRTGTGGHYGYTF
TRBJ1-2	TRBD1	-	TRBV5-1	TGCGCCAGCAGCTTGGGGGACAGGGGATATGGCTACACCTTC	CASSLGDRGYGYTF
TRBJ2-1	TRBD2	-	TRBV5-1	TGCGCCAGCAGCTTTGAGACTAGCGGGGGGGCTAATGAGCAGTTCTTC	CASSFETSGGANEQFF
TRBJ2-3	TRBD2	-	TRBV5-1	TGCGCCAGCAGTCGTCCCCTCGGCAGCGGGGCGCGCTCTAGCACAGATACGCAGTATTTT	CASSRPLGSGARSSTDTQYF
TRBJ1-2	-	-	TRBV4-2	TGTGCCAGCAGCACTCAGGTTCACTATGGCTACACCTTC	CASSTQVHYGYTF
TRBJ2-2	TRBD1	-	TRBV7-9	TGTGCCGTCCGGGACAGGGATAGGACCGGGGAGCTGTTTTTT	CAVRDRDRTGELFF
TRBJ1-6	-	few	TRBV12-3/TRBV12-4	TGTGCCAGCAGTTGGACAAATAATTCACCCCTCCACTTT	CASSWTNNSPLHF
TRBJ2-2	-	-	TRBV9	TGTGCCAGCAGCACCCACCCAGAGGGCGAACGCACCGGGGAGCTGTTTTTT	CASSTHPEGERTGELFF
TRBJ2-7	-	-	TRBV2	TGTGCCAGCACCATCTCTTCCCGGGACTCTAGGCAGTACTTC	CASTISSRDSRQYF
TRBJ2-5	TRBD2	-	TRBV5-6	TGTGCCAGCAGCTTGGTACTAGCGGGTGGGGAGACCCAGTACTTC	CASSLVLAGGETQYF
TRBJ2-2	TRBD2	-	TRBV27	TGTGCCAGCAGTTTATCGGCTAGCGGGGGCCGAAGAACCGGGGAGCTGTTTTTT	CASSLSASGGRRTGELFF
TRBJ1-1	-	-	TRBV3-1/TRBV3-2	TGTGCCAGCAGCCAAGATGGGGCTGGCCCTGTGGCTTTCTTT	CASSQDGAGPVAFF
TRBJ1-2	TRBD1	-	TRBV29-1	TGCAGCGTTGTCCGGACAGGGAGTGGTGATGGCTACACCTTC	CSVVRTGSGDGYTF
TRBJ2-3	TRBD1	-	TRBV6-5	TGTGCCAGCGCCGACAGGGGAGCATCAGATACGCAGTATTTT	CASADRGASDTQYF
TRBJ1-2	TRBD1	once	TRBV28	TGTGCCAGCAGTTTCGCAGGGGGCAGGGATGGCTACACCTTC	CASSFAGGRDGYTF
TRBJ2-3	TRBD2	-	TRBV27	TGTGCCAGCACAAGCGGGGCAGATACGCAGTATTTT	CASTSGADTQYF
TRBJ1-5	TRBD1	-	TRBV7-8	TGTGCCAGCAGCAAAAGCCCGGGACAGGGGCCCCAGCATTTT	CASSKSPGQGPQHF
TRBJ1-2	TRBD1	-	TRBV5-1	TGCGCCAGCAGCCCGGGGACAGGGAACGACTATGGCTACACCTTC	CASSPGTGNDYGYTF
TRBJ1-4	-	-	TRBV5-1	TGCGCCAGCAGCTTGAGAGCAGGGCTTCCAACTAATGAAAAACTGTTTTTT	CASSLRAGLPTNEKLFF
TRBJ1-2	-	-	TRBV24-1	TGTGCCACCAGTGATGACTCCTATGGCTACACCTTC	CATSDDSYGYTF
TRBJ1-1	-	-	TRBV13	TGTGCCAGCAGCCCCCGGGGGATGAACACTGAAGCTTTCTTT	CASSPRGMNTEAFF
TRBJ2-7	TRBD1	-	TRBV7-2	TGTGCCAGCAGTTCCCGGACAGGGACCTACGAGCAGTACTTC	CASSSRTGTYEQYF
TRBJ1-3	TRBD1	-	TRBV5-1	TGCGCCAGCAGCTCGGGACAGCCCCTCTCTGGAAACACCATATATTTT	CASSSGQPLSGNTIYF
TRBJ1-3	-	-	TRBV3-1/TRBV3-2	TGTGCCAGCAGCCAACTCGGGAGCTCTGGAAACACCATATATTTT	CASSQLGSSGNTIYF
TRBJ1-2	-	-	TRBV9	TGTGCCAGCAGCGTAGGCCAGGGCCCTGGCTACACCTTC	CASSVGQGPGYTF